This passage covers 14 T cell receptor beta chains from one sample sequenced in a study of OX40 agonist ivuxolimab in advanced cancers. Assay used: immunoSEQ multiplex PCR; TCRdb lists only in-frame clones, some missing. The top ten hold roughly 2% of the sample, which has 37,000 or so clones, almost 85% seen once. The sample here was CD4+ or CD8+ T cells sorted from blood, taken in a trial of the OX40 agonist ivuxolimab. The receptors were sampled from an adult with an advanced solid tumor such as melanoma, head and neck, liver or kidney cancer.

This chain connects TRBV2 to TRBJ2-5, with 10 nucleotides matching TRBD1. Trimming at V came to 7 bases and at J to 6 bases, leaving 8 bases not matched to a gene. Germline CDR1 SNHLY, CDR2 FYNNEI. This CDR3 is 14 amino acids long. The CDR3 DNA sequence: TGTGCCAGCAATCCGGGACAGGGGTTGCAGACCCAGTACTTC. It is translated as CASNPGQGLQTQYF. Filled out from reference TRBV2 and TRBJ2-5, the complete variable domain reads EPEVTQTPSHQVTQMGQEVILRCVPISNHLYFYWYRQILGQKVEFLVSFYNNEISEKSEIFDDQFSVERPDGSNFTLKIRSTKLEDSAMYFCASNPGQGLQTQYFGPGTRLLVL.

Written as DNA, the CDR3 is TGTGCCAGCAGTAAAGGTGAAACCTACGAGCAGTACTTC. Its translation: CASSKGETYEQYF. The rearrangement links TRBV2 to TRBJ2-7; D gene ambiguous. V was trimmed by 5 bases and J by 2 bases, leaving 10 bases between them. This CDR3 has 13 amino acids. From germline, CDR1 is SNHLY and CDR2 FYNNEI.

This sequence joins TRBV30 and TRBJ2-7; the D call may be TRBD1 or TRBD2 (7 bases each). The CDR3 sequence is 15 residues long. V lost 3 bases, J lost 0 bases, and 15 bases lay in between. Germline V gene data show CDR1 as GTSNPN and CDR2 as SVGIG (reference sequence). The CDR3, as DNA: TGTGCCTGGAGGGGACCCAGGGGGGGCTCCTACGAGCAGTACTTC. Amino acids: CAWRGPRGGSYEQYF.

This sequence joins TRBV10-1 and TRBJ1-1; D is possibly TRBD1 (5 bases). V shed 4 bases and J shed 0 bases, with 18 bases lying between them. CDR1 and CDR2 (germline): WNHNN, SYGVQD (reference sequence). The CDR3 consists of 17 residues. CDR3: CASSAEGQLLLNTEAFF. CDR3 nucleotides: TGCGCCAGCAGTGCCGAGGGGCAACTTCTCTTGAACACTGAAGCTTTCTTT.

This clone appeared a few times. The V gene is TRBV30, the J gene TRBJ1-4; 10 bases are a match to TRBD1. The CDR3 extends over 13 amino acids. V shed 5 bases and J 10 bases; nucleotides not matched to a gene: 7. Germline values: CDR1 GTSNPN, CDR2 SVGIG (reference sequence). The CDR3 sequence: CAWGTGEPGKLFF. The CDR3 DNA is TGTGCCTGGGGGACAGGGGAACCCGGAAAACTGTTTTTT.

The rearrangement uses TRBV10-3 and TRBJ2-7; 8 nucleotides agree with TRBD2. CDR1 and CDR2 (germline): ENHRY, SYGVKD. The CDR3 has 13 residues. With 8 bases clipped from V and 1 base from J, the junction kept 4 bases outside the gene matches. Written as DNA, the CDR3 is TGTGCCATCTTGCTAGCGGGTTCCTACGAGCAGTACTTC. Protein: CAILLAGSYEQYF.

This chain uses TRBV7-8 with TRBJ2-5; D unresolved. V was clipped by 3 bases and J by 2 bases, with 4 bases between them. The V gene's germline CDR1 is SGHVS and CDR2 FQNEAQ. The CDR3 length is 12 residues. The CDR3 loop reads CASSLRQETQYF. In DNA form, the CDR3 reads TGTGCCAGCAGCTTGCGACAAGAGACCCAGTACTTC.

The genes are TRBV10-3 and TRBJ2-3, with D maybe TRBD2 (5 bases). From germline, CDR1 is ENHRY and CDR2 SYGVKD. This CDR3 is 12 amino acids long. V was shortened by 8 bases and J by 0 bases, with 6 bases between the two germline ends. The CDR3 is CAIGGSTDTQYF. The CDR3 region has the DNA TGTGCCATCGGCGGGAGCACAGATACGCAGTATTTT.

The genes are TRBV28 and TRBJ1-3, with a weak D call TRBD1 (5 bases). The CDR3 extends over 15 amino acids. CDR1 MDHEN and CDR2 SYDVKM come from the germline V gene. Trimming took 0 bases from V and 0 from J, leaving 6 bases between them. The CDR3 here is CASSLWTDSGNTIYF. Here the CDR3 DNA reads TGTGCCAGCAGTTTATGGACAGACTCTGGAAACACCATATATTTT.

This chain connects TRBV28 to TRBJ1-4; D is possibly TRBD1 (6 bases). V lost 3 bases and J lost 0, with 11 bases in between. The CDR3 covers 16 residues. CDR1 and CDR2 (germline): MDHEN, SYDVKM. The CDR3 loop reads CASSFSGGPTNEKLFF. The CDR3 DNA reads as TGTGCCAGCAGTTTTAGCGGGGGGCCAACTAATGAAAAACTGTTTTTT.

The CDR3, as DNA: TGTGCCAGTAGTTTCGGAGTGGGGGAGCTGTTTTTT. Its translation: CASSFGVGELFF. The chain employs TRBV19 and TRBJ2-2; no firm D call. The CDR3 contains 12 residues. Trimming removed 5 bases from V and 8 bases from J, with 9 bases in between. The germline CDR1 and CDR2 sequences are LNHDA and SQIVND (reference sequence).

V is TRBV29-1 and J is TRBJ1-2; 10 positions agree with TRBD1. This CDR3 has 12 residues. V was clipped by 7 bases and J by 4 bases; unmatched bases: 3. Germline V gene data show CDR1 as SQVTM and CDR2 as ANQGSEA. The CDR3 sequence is CSARTGGYGYTF. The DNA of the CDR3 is TGCAGCGCTAGGACAGGGGGCTATGGCTACACCTTC. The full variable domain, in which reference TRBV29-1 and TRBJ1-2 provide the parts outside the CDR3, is SAVISQKPSRDICQRGTSLTIQCQVDSQVTMMFWYRQQPGQSLTLIATANQGSEATYESGFVIDKFPISRPNLTFSTLTVSNMSPEDSSIYLCSARTGGYGYTFGSGTRLTVV.

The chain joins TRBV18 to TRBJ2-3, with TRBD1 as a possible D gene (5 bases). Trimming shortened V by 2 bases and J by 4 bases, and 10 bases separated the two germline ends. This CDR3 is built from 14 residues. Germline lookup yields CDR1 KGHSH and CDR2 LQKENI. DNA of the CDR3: TGTGCCAGCTCACCAGGCAGGGCTCCAGATACGCAGTATTTT. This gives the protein CASSPGRAPDTQYF. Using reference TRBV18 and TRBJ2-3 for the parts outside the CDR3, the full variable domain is NAGVMQNPRHLVRRRGQEARLRCSPMKGHSHVYWYRQLPEEGLKFMVYLQKENIIDESGMPKERFSAEFPKEGPSILRIQQVVRGDSAAYFCASSPGRAPDTQYFGPGTRLTVL.

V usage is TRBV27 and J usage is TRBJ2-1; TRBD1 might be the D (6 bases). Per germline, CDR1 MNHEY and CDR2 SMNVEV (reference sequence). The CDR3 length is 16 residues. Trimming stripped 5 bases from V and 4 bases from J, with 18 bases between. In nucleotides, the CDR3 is TGTGCCAGCAGTCTCCAGGGGTCCTCGAGATACAATGAGCAGTTCTTC. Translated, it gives CASSLQGSSRYNEQFF.